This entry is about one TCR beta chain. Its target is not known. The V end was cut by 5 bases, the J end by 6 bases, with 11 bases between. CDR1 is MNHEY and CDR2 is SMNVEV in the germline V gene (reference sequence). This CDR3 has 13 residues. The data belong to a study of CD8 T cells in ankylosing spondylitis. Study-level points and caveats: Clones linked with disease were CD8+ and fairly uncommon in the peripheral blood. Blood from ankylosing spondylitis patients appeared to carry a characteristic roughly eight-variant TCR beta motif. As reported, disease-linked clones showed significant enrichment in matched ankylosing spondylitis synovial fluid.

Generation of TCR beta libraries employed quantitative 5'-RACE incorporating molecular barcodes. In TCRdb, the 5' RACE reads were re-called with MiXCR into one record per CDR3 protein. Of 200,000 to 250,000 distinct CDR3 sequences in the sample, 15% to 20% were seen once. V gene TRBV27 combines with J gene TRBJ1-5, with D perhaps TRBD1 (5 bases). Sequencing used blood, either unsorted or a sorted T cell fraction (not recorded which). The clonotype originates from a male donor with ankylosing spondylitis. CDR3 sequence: CASSPQGFQPQHF. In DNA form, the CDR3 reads TGTGCCAGCAGTCCCCAGGGCTTTCAGCCCCAGCATTTT.